This entry lists 14 T cell receptor beta chains sequenced from one sample in a study of siplizumab effects on memory and regulatory T cells. Repertoires were generated with immunoSEQ multiplex PCR, while TCRdb's copy carries only in-frame clones and drops some. This repertoire shows 70,000 to 95,000 clones, over 95% found once; its top ten account for roughly 0.033%. Sequencing was done on a sample of naive CD4+ T cells sorted from blood. These receptors were obtained from a human donor in good health.

This clone came up a few times. The genes are TRBV19 and TRBJ1-5; D is ambiguous. Germline V gene data show CDR1 as LNHDA and CDR2 as SQIVND (reference sequence). The CDR3 is 16 amino acids. V gave up 0 bases and J gave up 0 bases, with 9 bases separating them. The CDR3, as DNA: TGTGCCAGTAGTATAGATGGTGGGTATAGCAATCAGCCCCAGCATTTT. Amino acids: CASSIDGGYSNQPQHF.

This sequence joins TRBV7-2 and TRBJ2-1, with D perhaps TRBD2 (6 bases). The germline gives CDR1 SGHTA, CDR2 FQGNSA. Trimming took 4 bases from V and 11 from J, leaving 15 bases between them. CDR3 length: 13 residues. In DNA form, the CDR3 reads TGTGCCAGCAGCTCCACTAGGGCGGGGAAGCAGTTCTTC. Its protein is CASSSTRAGKQFF.

This chain joins TRBV4-3 and TRBJ2-7; the match to TRBD2 covers 12 bases. The CDR3 runs to 15 residues. The germline gives CDR1 LGHNA, CDR2 YSLEER. Unmatched junction bases numbered 5, after V lost 4 bases and J lost 4 bases. CDR3 sequence reads: CASSLLAGGEYEQYF. CDR3 sequence (DNA): TGCGCCAGCAGCCTCCTAGCGGGGGGGGAATACGAGCAGTACTTC.

The CDR3 loop reads CASSPDIVSEPQHF. The DNA of the CDR3 is TGTGCCAGCTCACCCGATATAGTGTCGGAGCCCCAGCATTTT. This sequence joins TRBV18 and TRBJ1-5; no clear D gene. Trimming left V 3 bases short and J 8 bases short, with 14 bases between. CDR1 and CDR2 from the germline V gene are KGHSH and LQKENI. The CDR3 has 14 amino acids.

V usage is TRBV21-1 and J usage is TRBJ1-5; the DNA was not compared with TRBD1, the D call given in the table. TRBV21-1 is deemed a pseudogene. The CDR3 covers 13 residues. In nucleotides, the CDR3 is TGTGCCAGCAGCAAGGGCCCTAATCAGCCCCAGCATTTT. Protein: CASSKGPNQPQHF.

The rearrangement joins TRBV18 to TRBJ1-2; D is unresolved. The germline V and J ends were trimmed by 2 bases and 0 bases, with 16 bases remaining between them. This CDR3 region has 17 residues. Germline values: CDR1 KGHSH, CDR2 LQKENI. The CDR3 is CASSPIGHKLANYGYTF. The CDR3 nucleotides read TGTGCCAGCTCACCAATAGGGCATAAATTAGCTAACTATGGCTACACCTTC.

The chain employs TRBV4-2 and TRBJ2-1, with 12 bases matching TRBD2. This CDR3 has 16 residues. J was trimmed by 10 bases and V by 0 bases; bases with no gene match: 7. CDR1 and CDR2 from the germline V gene are LGHNA and YNFKEQ. As DNA, the CDR3 is TGTGCCAGCAGCCAAGATTCACTAGCGGGGGGTGGGGAGCAGTTCTTC. Translating it yields CASSQDSLAGGGEQFF.

The chain employs TRBV19 and TRBJ2-3, with a tentative D call TRBD2 (5 bases). The ends were cut back, 3 bases at V and 1 base at J, with 8 bases in the middle. Looked up from germline, CDR1 is LNHDA and CDR2 is SQIVND (reference sequence). This CDR3 has 14 amino acids. In DNA form, the CDR3 reads TGTGCCAGTAGTATGAGGGCCCGCACAGATACGCAGTATTTT. The encoded protein is CASSMRARTDTQYF.

This clone has only one observation. This sequence joins TRBV7-9 and TRBJ1-4; the D is unclear. Germline CDR1 and CDR2: SEHNR and FQNEAQ (reference sequence). The CDR3 contains 14 residues. Trimming cost V 1 base and J 0 bases, with 3 bases left between them. CDR3 nucleotide sequence: TGTGCCAGCAGCTTAGATGCAACTAATGAAAAACTGTTTTTT. Translation: CASSLDATNEKLFF.

The chain is built from TRBV7-6 and TRBJ1-2; perhaps TRBD1 as D (5 bases). V lost 1 base and J lost 7, with 16 bases in between. The CDR3 spans 15 residues. CDR1 and CDR2 (germline): SGHVS, FNYEAQ. The DNA for the CDR3 is TGTGCCAGCAGCTTAGAGGGCATTGGGGCGGGTGGCTACACCTTC. Protein product: CASSLEGIGAGGYTF.

V gene TRBV6-6 combines with J gene TRBJ2-5; D not certain. The CDR3 has 13 amino acids. Germline CDR1 and CDR2: MNHNY and SVGAGI (reference sequence). V was trimmed by 2 bases and J by 1 base, leaving 5 bases between them. CDR3 DNA sequence: TGTGCCAGCAGTTACGCCTCCCAAGAGACCCAGTACTTC. It codes for CASSYASQETQYF.

This clone was detected only once. The chain couples TRBV10-2 to TRBJ1-2; D remains unclear. V was cut by 3 bases and J by 8 bases, with 7 bases left in between. The germline V gene encodes CDR1 WSHSY and CDR2 SAAADI. CDR3 size: 11 residues. The CDR3 sequence is CASSEFKGYTF. CDR3 DNA sequence: TGCGCCAGCAGTGAATTTAAGGGCTACACCTTC.

V is TRBV7-2 and J is TRBJ2-1; 16 nucleotides line up with TRBD2. Germline V lookup: CDR1 SGHTA, CDR2 FQGNSA. J was trimmed by 9 bases and V by 1 base; bases with no gene match: 12. CDR3 size: 19 residues. DNA of the CDR3: TGTGCCAGCAGCTTAGTGGGGACTAGCGGGGGGGCGTTAATTCGTGAGCAGTTCTTC. Its translation is CASSLVGTSGGALIREQFF. Combining the CDR3 with reference TRBV7-2 and TRBJ2-1 gives the whole variable domain GAGVSQSPSNKVTEKGKDVELRCDPISGHTALYWYRQSLGQGLEFLIYFQGNSAPDKSGLPSDRFSAERTGGSVSTLTIQRTQQEDSAVYLCASSLVGTSGGALIREQFFGPGTRLTVL.

The rearrangement joins TRBV29-1 to TRBJ1-1; D perhaps matches TRBD1 (6 bases). There are 14 residues in the CDR3. The germline V gene has CDR1 SQVTM and CDR2 ANQGSEA. V was pared by 7 bases and J by 4 bases, with 19 bases between. The CDR3 protein is CSGDSRGAGTEAFF. The CDR3 nucleotides read TGCAGCGGAGACTCACGGGGGGCTGGCACTGAAGCTTTCTTT.